The clone carrying this T cell receptor (beta chain) appeared many times. The antigen remains unidentified. The source of the sample is a study of spatial heterogeneity in lung cancer. The study's findings and limits: Compared with follow-up, resection was when ubiquitous expanded tumor TCRs appeared in blood more.

In germline, CDR1 is SGHVS, CDR2 FQNEAQ. CDR3 length: 15 amino acids. V shed 1 base and J 4 bases; nucleotides not matched to a gene: 1. Time point in this sample: sample taken at primary tumor resection. Tumor, nontumor lung or frozen PBMC supplied whole RNA, sequenced without sorting. The study tagged each TCR cDNA molecule with a unique molecular identifier. TCRdb called the 5' RACE reads again in MiXCR, with one record for every CDR3 protein. The table has about 92,000 distinct CDR3 sequences, less than 15% seen once; the top ten hold approximately 39%. The TCR was taken from a male donor with early-stage non-small cell lung cancer. The V call is TRBV7-8, the J call TRBJ2-2, with 9 bases aligning to TRBD2. The source was PBMCs, collected at surgery. The CDR3 sequence: CASSLGGRGTGELFF. CDR3 in DNA: TGTGCCAGCAGCTTAGGCGGGAGGGGCACCGGGGAGCTGTTTTTT.